This T cell receptor (beta chain) was captured by sequencing in a study of T-cell reconstitution after alpha-beta-depleted transplantation in children. Unique molecular identifiers were incorporated into the prepared TCRbeta library. TCRdb used MiXCR to reprocess the PCR reads, holding one entry per CDR3 protein. The table shows about 830,000 distinct CDR3 sequences, with approximately 15% occurring only once. In its sample, this clonotype was seen a few times. Sequencing was performed on PBMCs, mostly from graft donor cells, taken 360 days after TCRalphabeta/CD19-depleted stem cell transplant. This sequence was found in a male patient younger than 18 who had a stem cell transplant for acute lymphoblastic leukemia, so the T cells may come from the graft donor.

In nucleotides, the CDR3 is TGTGCCAGCTACGACCCGCTTTCAGGTTCACCCCTCCACTTT. This gives the protein CASYDPLSGSPLHF. This chain connects TRBV18 to TRBJ1-6; no firm D call. The CDR3 totals 14 residues. The ends were cut back, 7 bases at V and 9 bases at J, with 16 bases in the middle. In germline, CDR1 is KGHSH, CDR2 LQKENI.